The entry below describes one T cell receptor beta chain. This sample was taken from a study of blood T cell repertoires in COVID-19. Whole-study context: Samples taken during acute and convalescent COVID-19 were collected in the United States, Italy and Spain.

Germline CDR1 SGHVS, CDR2 FQNEAQ. This CDR3 has 19 residues. With V trimmed by 5 bases and J by 0 bases, 11 bases remained unmatched. Generated by immunoSEQ multiplex PCR, the TCRdb table keeps only in-frame clones and is missing some. The sample has 25,000 or so clones, more than 80% seen once. V and J are TRBV7-8 and TRBJ2-1, with 12 positions matching TRBD1. The sequence derives from a woman of 80 years or more with active or convalescent COVID-19. The sample taken for sequencing was peripheral blood. The CDR3 nucleotides read TGTGCCAGCAGCAAAACCGGGACAGGGGGCCTATACTCCTACAATGAGCAGTTCTTC. It encodes CASSKTGTGGLYSYNEQFF.